This TCR beta chain was captured by sequencing in a study of cytomegalovirus exposure and HLA in healthy donors. General study results and limits: Across donors, most TCRs were seen rarely, yet some public ones were widespread. CMV antigen specificity was confirmed in vitro for three CMV-associated chains.

Looked up from germline, CDR1 is SQVTM and CDR2 is ANQGSEA. V lost 5 bases to trimming and J lost 2 bases; unmatched junction nucleotides: 8. CDR3 length: 15 amino acids. PCR amplification relied on 60 Vbeta primers (plus 13 Jbeta primers). The method was immunoSEQ multiplex PCR; TCRdb's version includes in-frame clones alone and lacks a portion of them. The sample contains around 200,000 clones, more than 75% of which appear only once. In the case of this clone: Its antigen is still unknown.

This chain joins TRBV29-1 and TRBJ1-4, with 7 bases lining up with TRBD1. The sample was PBMCs. This sequence originates from a woman under 30 in good health and CMV-seronegative. CDR3: CSVRTGASTNEKLFF. DNA for the CDR3: TGCAGCGTTCGAACAGGGGCTAGTACTAATGAAAAACTGTTTTTT.